The TCR beta chain described here comes from a study of beta chain features in type 1 diabetes. Since all of the isolated RNA was reverse transcribed, expressed TCRB transcripts were what got sequenced. Libraries were prepared by immunoSEQ multiplex PCR; TCRdb keeps only in-frame clonotypes and omits some of them. The sample includes approximately 160,000 clones, around 8.5% of them seen just once. Germline V gene lookup returns CDR1 SGHTA and CDR2 FQGTGA. V lost 3 bases, J lost 8 bases, and 15 bases lay in between. The CDR3 has 14 amino acids. Sequencing used central memory CD4+ T cells from blood. This TCR came from a man aged 18 to 30 in good health. The V call is TRBV7-3, the J call TRBJ2-3; D is unclear. The CDR3 reads CASSLLASYSTQYF. DNA for the CDR3: TGTGCCAGCAGCTTGTTGGCATCGTACAGTACGCAGTATTTT.